This T cell receptor (beta chain) was retrieved from a study of blood T cell repertoires in COVID-19 (dated by TCRdb to between 2020 and 2021). Background on the whole study: Samples from collaborators originated in the United States, Italy and Spain and spanned both the acute and convalescent phases of COVID-19. Samples came from the ongoing ImmuneRACE study (first 160 participants) plus 1,254 subjects from 6 global collaborators. Where HLA class I and class II types were available, the types were taken from metadata supplied by the sample provider, not from assay-based typing. A de-identified subject ID, COVID-19 status, age in years and sex were almost always included in the sample metadata. The material from the prospective study consisted of cDNA or gDNA derived from T cells, B-cell-depleted T cells, or PBMCs. A freely available public database, intended as a resource for researchers studying the immune response to SARS-CoV-2, is where the repertoires were released. Deeply sampled blood TCRbeta repertoires from subjects exposed to, actively infected with, or recovered from COVID-19 were included in the dataset.

Concerning this clone itself: The target of this receptor is not known. Per-base quality was not reported, and no clone a single base away is much larger than it.

Here is what the overall study found, with its caveats: Clinical and demographic metadata were provided uncurated, with the amount varying by source and participant.

One collaborating source in Seattle enrolled patients while the patients were actively infected and followed the patients over time throughout the course of disease. Collaborating institutions collected whole blood in K2EDTA tubes following their own protocols. For TCRbeta analysis, collaborators shipped samples as frozen whole blood, isolated PBMCs, or DNA extracted from either of those sample types. The immunoSEQ Assay, a bias-controlled multiplex PCR, was used to amplify TCRbeta CDR3 regions from genomic DNA. The authors' pipeline ran thus. The number of nucleated cells in each sample was estimated from the amplification of reference gene primers within the assay. To quantify the absolute abundance of each unique TCRbeta CDR3 rearrangement, sequence reads were collapsed and filtered. For each sample, productive Simpson clonality was calculated by taking the square root of Simpson's diversity index across productive rearrangements. TCRdb provides this immuneACCESS table in a form limited to in-frame rearrangements. Some clones are lacking; in checked studies, under half of them reflect an unresolved V gene, and why the rest are absent is not known. The V and J calls and clone size come from that table; D and trimming were worked out from the DNA. The sample yields 130,000 or so clones; about 76% were counted once. Of the sample, approximately 5% falls within the top ten clones.

Sequenced material: peripheral blood. The origin of this receptor is a woman in her seventies with COVID-19, enrolled during active disease.

Here is the DNA: TGTGCCAGCAGCTTTGAGGATCGGGTCACTGAAGCTTTCTTT. The translation is CASSFEDRVTEAFF. The sequence is built from TRBV5-6 and TRBJ1-1, with the D segment identity uncertain. The germline ends are 12 bases apart after V is trimmed by 2 bases and J by 4 bases. The germline V gene encodes CDR1 SGHDT and CDR2 YYEEEE. The CDR3 contains 14 residues, cysteine and phenylalanine counted. The read is trimmed to its CDR3 DNA, 42 bases read in frame from base 1.